A selection of T cell receptor beta chains follows, all from one sample in a study of shared clonotypes between healthy human individuals. Some clones are missing from TCRdb's copy, which holds only in-frame ones; the method was immunoSEQ multiplex PCR. Of over a million clones in the sample, more than 60% were seen once. Input material: memory CD4+ T cells sorted from blood. The receptors were gathered from a man between 18 and 35 years old in good health. The CDR3 runs from the conserved cysteine through the conserved F or W. A D gene is named only where the DNA matches it firmly. Part of the rows lack a size; the others show once, few, many or a class for expanded clones.

v_call	d_call	clone_size	j_call	cdr3_aa	cdr3_nt
TRBV5-4	TRBD2	-	TRBJ2-1	CASSLGGLNIYNEQFF	TGTGCCAGCAGCTTGGGGGGACTAAATATCTACAATGAGCAGTTCTTC
TRBV10-3	-	-	TRBJ2-7	CAISESKGQNSYEQYF	TGTGCCATCAGTGAGTCGAAAGGGCAGAACTCCTACGAGCAGTACTTC
TRBV10-3	-	-	TRBJ2-1	CAISAAGDNEQFF	TGTGCCATCAGTGCCGCAGGGGACAATGAGCAGTTCTTC
TRBV2	-	-	TRBJ1-2	CASSGGGLYGYTF	TGTGCCAGCAGTGGCGGGGGTCTCTATGGCTACACCTTC
TRBV4-2	TRBD1	-	TRBJ1-6	CASSYDRGNSPLHF	TGTGCCAGCAGTTATGACAGGGGAAACTCACCCCTCCACTTT
TRBV5-4	TRBD1	-	TRBJ1-2	CASSPTDRGVYGYTF	TGTGCCAGCAGCCCCACCGACAGGGGGGTATATGGCTACACCTTC
TRBV7-2	TRBD1	-	TRBJ1-5	CASSLGDRVNQPQHF	TGTGCCAGCAGCCTTGGGGACAGGGTTAATCAGCCCCAGCATTTT
TRBV18	-	-	TRBJ2-7	CASSQQNYEQYF	TGTGCCAGCTCACAACAGAACTACGAGCAGTACTTC
TRBV18	TRBD1	-	TRBJ1-6	CASSPMTGQNSPLHF	TGTGCCAGCTCACCAATGACAGGGCAGAATTCACCCCTCCACTTT
TRBV30	-	-	TRBJ1-4	CAWSKGFGEKLFF	TGTGCCTGGAGTAAGGGGTTTGGAGAAAAACTGTTTTTT
TRBV29-1	-	-	TRBJ1-2	CSVDPGRDYGYTF	TGCAGCGTTGACCCCGGGCGTGACTATGGCTACACCTTC
TRBV19	-	-	TRBJ1-5	CASSSGTYSNQPQHF	TGTGCCAGTAGTAGCGGGACGTATAGCAATCAGCCCCAGCATTTT
TRBV2	TRBD2	-	TRBJ2-2	CASSALAGAYTGELFF	TGTGCCAGCAGTGCATTAGCGGGAGCATACACCGGGGAGCTGTTTTTT
TRBV5-1	TRBD2	-	TRBJ2-1	CASSSPLAGGFGNEQFF	TGCGCCAGCAGCTCCCCTTTAGCGGGAGGGTTTGGCAATGAGCAGTTCTTC
TRBV5-1	TRBD1	once	TRBJ1-5	CASSLNDREWHF	TGCGCCAGCAGCTTGAATGACAGGGAGTGGCATTTT
TRBV6-1	-	-	TRBJ2-7	CASRPGSRAGEQYF	TGTGCCAGCAGACCGGGATCCCGAGCCGGCGAGCAGTACTTC
TRBV5-1	TRBD1	-	TRBJ2-7	CASSSLGTGGDEQYF	TGCGCCAGCAGCTCCCTCGGGACAGGGGGGGACGAGCAGTACTTC
TRBV5-1	-	-	TRBJ1-4	CASSLGTAVNEKLFF	TGCGCCAGCAGCTTAGGGACGGCCGTCAATGAAAAACTGTTTTTT
TRBV21-1	-	few	TRBJ1-2	CASSKGGRRVGYGYTF	TGTGCCAGCAGCAAAGGAGGGCGCAGGGTGGGGTATGGCTACACCTTC
TRBV18	-	few	TRBJ1-2	CASSPPEGNYGYTF	TGTGCCAGCTCACCACCCGAGGGAAACTATGGCTACACCTTC
TRBV19	-	few	TRBJ2-2	CASSIKGGTGELFF	TGTGCCAGTAGTATTAAGGGGGGTACCGGGGAGCTGTTTTTT
TRBV6-6	-	many	TRBJ2-5	CASSSSDQETQYF	-
TRBV2	TRBD2	-	TRBJ2-7	CAGRGVEGHEQYF	TGTGCCGGGCGGGGGGTTGAGGGCCACGAGCAGTACTTC
TRBV2	TRBD1	-	TRBJ2-1	CAIQGARGNEQFF	TGTGCCATACAGGGGGCAAGAGGTAATGAGCAGTTCTTC
TRBV11-3	-	-	TRBJ2-7	CASSLGASATYKQYF	TGTGCCAGCAGCTTAGGAGCTAGCGCGACCTACAAGCAGTACTTC
TRBV7-2	-	-	TRBJ1-4	CASRLSGVSEKLFF	TGTGCCAGCAGACTATCAGGGGTGTCAGAAAAACTGTTTTTT
TRBV7-3	TRBD1	-	TRBJ1-2	CASSPRTGTGGNSGYTF	TGTGCCAGCAGCCCGCGCACCGGGACAGGGGGTAACAGTGGCTACACCTTC
TRBV28	-	once	TRBJ1-1	CASSWVGGLRVAFF	TGTGCCAGCAGTTGGGTGGGGGGGCTAAGGGTAGCTTTCTTT
TRBV5-4	-	-	TRBJ1-2	CASSPDRNYGYTF	TGTGCCAGCAGCCCTGACAGAAACTATGGCTACACCTTC
TRBV28	TRBD1	-	TRBJ1-2	CASRSPGQGSGYTF	TGTGCCAGCAGATCGCCGGGACAGGGTTCTGGCTACACCTTC
TRBV29-1	-	few	TRBJ1-1	CSVASKVGNTEAFF	TGCAGCGTTGCTTCTAAGGTAGGAAACACTGAAGCTTTCTTT
TRBV5-1	-	-	TRBJ2-4	CASSLNLGIQYF	TGCGCCAGCAGCTTGAACCTCGGGATTCAGTACTTC
TRBV4-3	-	-	TRBJ2-3	CASSQDRRGTDTQYF	TGCGCCAGCAGCCAAGATCGCCGCGGCACAGATACGCAGTATTTT
TRBV6-5	TRBD1	few	TRBJ2-7	CASSYRDRGTYEQYF	TGTGCCAGCAGTTACCGGGACAGGGGGACTTACGAGCAGTACTTC
TRBV25-1	-	-	TRBJ1-1	CASSDSYGRNTEAFF	TGTGCCAGCAGTGACTCCTACGGGAGGAACACTGAAGCTTTCTTT
TRBV9	TRBD1	-	TRBJ2-5	CASSARDSLTQYF	TGTGCCAGCAGCGCCCGGGACAGCCTAACCCAGTACTTC
TRBV5-1	TRBD2	-	TRBJ2-4	CASSLAGVAKNIQYF	TGCGCCAGCAGCCTAGCGGGAGTAGCCAAAAACATTCAGTACTTC
TRBV7-8	TRBD1	-	TRBJ1-4	CASTQIDRVEKLFF	TGTGCCAGCACCCAGATCGACAGGGTTGAAAAACTGTTTTTT
TRBV6-1	-	-	TRBJ2-7	CASSELGFYEQYF	TGTGCCAGCAGTGAACTGGGTTTCTACGAGCAGTACTTC
TRBV4-1	TRBD1	-	TRBJ2-5	CASSPGTGGKETQYF	TGCGCCAGCAGCCCCGGGACAGGGGGGAAAGAGACCCAGTACTTC
TRBV18	-	few	TRBJ1-2	CASRSDQNYTF	TGTGCCAGCCGAAGCGATCAGAACTACACCTTC